Listed here are 20 T cell receptor beta chains from one sample, sequenced in a study of T cell repertoires in cytomegalovirus infection. Their cognate antigens are unknown. TCRdb re-called the reads with MiXCR, one entry per CDR3 protein. The sample shows approximately 910,000 distinct CDR3 sequences, roughly a third of them seen only once. Specimen: cultured CD8+ T cells from PBMCs, collected from culture after CMV antigen stimulation. The origin of the receptors is a human donor in good health (CMV status not recorded). Some clones in this sample may be carry-over from other donors' samples.

This clonotype was recorded many times. The rearrangement uses TRBV7-6 and TRBJ1-1, with D possibly TRBD1 on 5 matching bases. Deletions cut 4 bases from V and 4 bases from J, with 16 bases between. The germline V gene encodes CDR1 SGHVS and CDR2 FNYEAQ. This CDR3 contains 15 residues. DNA for the CDR3: TGTGCCAGCAGCTCGCCTGGGGACTCGGGCACTGAAGCTTTCTTT. Protein sequence: CASSSPGDSGTEAFF. Using reference TRBV7-6 and TRBJ1-1 for the parts outside the CDR3, the full variable domain is GAGVSQSPRYKVTKRGQDVALRCDPISGHVSLYWYRQALGQGPEFLTYFNYEAQQDKSGLPNDRFSAERPEGSISTLTIQRTEQRDSAMYRCASSSPGDSGTEAFFGQGTRLTVV.

The chain couples TRBV27 to TRBJ2-1; D gene ambiguous. The V end was cut by 5 bases, the J end by 10 bases, with 15 bases between. The CDR3 is 13 amino acids. Germline loops: CDR1 MNHEY, CDR2 SMNVEV (reference sequence). CDR3 loop: CASSIQTPSEQFF. The CDR3 DNA follows: TGTGCCAGCAGTATTCAGACGCCGTCGGAGCAGTTCTTC.

As concerns this clonotype: Being one base from a much bigger clone, this may be a read error. This sequence joins TRBV6-1 and TRBJ1-2; D unresolved. Germline CDR1 and CDR2: MNHNS and SASEGT. This CDR3 region has 14 residues. The CDR3 is CASSEDGGYYDYTF. CDR3 sequence (DNA): TGTGCCAGCAGTGAAGACGGAGGGTACTATGACTACACCTTC.

V usage is TRBV6-1 and J usage is TRBJ2-7, with 7 positions matching TRBD1. Looked up from germline, CDR1 is MNHNS and CDR2 is SASEGT. The CDR3 totals 15 residues. V dropped 1 base and J dropped 7; count of bases not matched to a gene: 10. CDR3 protein: CASSEGGDRVLEQYF. In DNA form, the CDR3 reads TGTGCCAGCAGTGAAGGGGGTGACAGGGTGCTGGAGCAGTACTTC.

This clonotype was recorded many times. The chain carries TRBV7-6 and TRBJ1-5, with unresolved D. Trimming left V 1 base short and J 5 bases short, with 6 bases between. The CDR3 loop spans 13 amino acids. Per the germline V gene, CDR1 is SGHVS and CDR2 is FNYEAQ. The CDR3, as DNA: TGTGCCAGCAGCTTAGGTACTTATCAGCCCCAGCATTTT. It is translated as CASSLGTYQPQHF.

This chain connects TRBV5-4 to TRBJ1-1; possible D gene TRBD1, 5 bases. Germline V gene lookup returns CDR1 SGHNT and CDR2 YYREEE (reference sequence). This CDR3 is built from 13 residues. V dropped 9 bases and J dropped 4 bases, with 16 bases sitting between them. The chain's CDR3 is CATRGDSGTEAFF. CDR3 nucleotides: TGTGCCACCCGGGGGGATTCGGGCACTGAAGCTTTCTTT. Supplemented by reference TRBV5-4 and TRBJ1-1, the full variable domain reads ETGVTQSPTHLIKTRGQQVTLRCSSQSGHNTVSWYQQALGQGPQFIFQYYREEENGRGNFPPRFSGLQFPNYSSELNVNALELDDSALYLCATRGDSGTEAFFGQGTRLTVV.

The rearrangement links TRBV4-1 to TRBJ1-4, with 7 bases that match TRBD1. Germline V gene sequence: CDR1 MGHRA, CDR2 YSYEKL. The V segment lost 0 bases and the J segment 10 bases; nucleotides outside the gene matches: 8. The CDR3 sequence is 15 residues long. CDR3 DNA: TGCGCCAGCAGCCAAGATATCGGGGCAGGGGGAAAACTGTTTTTT. As protein: CASSQDIGAGGKLFF.

This chain uses TRBV6-1 with TRBJ1-2, with 8 bases lining up with TRBD1. The CDR3 sequence is 14 residues long. Looked up from germline, CDR1 is MNHNS and CDR2 is SASEGT. V lost 2 bases to trimming and J lost 7 bases; unmatched junction nucleotides: 6. CDR3 amino acids: CASSEPGTGLGYTF. The DNA of the CDR3 is TGTGCCAGCAGTGAACCCGGGACAGGTCTTGGCTACACCTTC.

This clonotype was recorded a few times. This chain links TRBV12-3 or TRBV12-4 with TRBJ2-5, with D possibly matching TRBD1 (6 bases). This CDR3 comprises 15 residues. Trimming cost V 1 base and J 3 bases, with 12 bases left between them. This CDR3 reads CASSLGNRVEETQYF. The CDR3 DNA reads TGTGCCAGCAGTTTAGGTAACAGGGTAGAAGAGACCCAGTACTTC.

This chain joins TRBV9 and TRBJ1-2; TRBD1 matches at 7 bases. This CDR3 region has 14 residues. The V segment lost 3 bases and the J segment 2 bases; nucleotides outside the gene matches: 4. Germline V CDR1 and CDR2: SGDLS, YYNGEE. The CDR3 spells CASSGDRVNYGYTF. The CDR3 coding sequence is TGTGCCAGCAGCGGCGACAGGGTGAACTATGGCTACACCTTC. Supplemented by reference TRBV9 and TRBJ1-2, the full variable domain reads DSGVTQTPKHLITATGQRVTLRCSPRSGDLSVYWYQQSLDQGLQFLIQYYNGEERAKGNILERFSAQQFPDLHSELNLSSLELGDSALYFCASSGDRVNYGYTFGSGTRLTVV.

A note on this clonotype: This clone may be a read error of a much larger clone one base away. This sequence joins TRBV7-9 and TRBJ1-2, with D possibly TRBD1 on 5 matching bases. The CDR3 is 16 amino acids. The germline V gene has CDR1 SEHNR and CDR2 FQNEAQ (reference sequence). Trimming removed 0 bases from V and 4 bases from J, with 15 bases in between. The CDR3 here is CASSLAETEGFYGYTF. In DNA form, the CDR3 reads TGTGCCAGCAGCTTAGCAGAGACAGAGGGATTCTATGGCTACACCTTC. The full variable domain, its missing parts supplied by reference TRBV7-9 and TRBJ1-2, is DTGVSQNPRHKITKRGQNVTFRCDPISEHNRLYWYRQTLGQGPEFLTYFQNEAQLEKSRLLSDRFSAERPKGSFSTLEIQRTEQGDSAMYLCASSLAETEGFYGYTFGSGTRLTVV.

This clonotype has a count of ten or more. V and J are TRBV7-3 and TRBJ1-2; D is uncertain. This CDR3 has 15 amino acids. The germline V gene encodes CDR1 SGHTA and CDR2 FQGTGA. V was cut by 3 bases and J by 3 bases, with 14 bases left in between. CDR3: CASSLAPGDHYGYTF. The CDR3 nucleotides read TGTGCCAGCAGCTTGGCCCCGGGAGACCACTATGGCTACACCTTC.

In DNA, the CDR3 is TGTGCCAGCAGCCGTAGCGGGGCAAACACAGATACGCAGTATTTT. Amino acid sequence: CASSRSGANTDTQYF. The genes are TRBV9 and TRBJ2-3, with 8 bases that match TRBD2. CDR1 and CDR2 from the germline V gene are SGDLS and YYNGEE. This CDR3 is 15 amino acids long. V lost 4 bases, J lost 2 bases, and 6 bases stayed unmatched. The whole variable domain, remainder taken from reference TRBV9 and TRBJ2-3, is DSGVTQTPKHLITATGQRVTLRCSPRSGDLSVYWYQQSLDQGLQFLIQYYNGEERAKGNILERFSAQQFPDLHSELNLSSLELGDSALYFCASSRSGANTDTQYFGPGTRLTVL.

The sample holds a few counts of this clonotype. The CDR3 sequence: CASSYQTGGEQYF. CDR3 nucleotides: TGTGCCAGCAGTTACCAAACCGGGGGGGAGCAGTATTTT. The chain uses TRBV6-5 and TRBJ2-3; TRBD2 matches 8 bases. The germline CDR1 and CDR2 sequences are MNHEY and SVGAGI. Unmatched junction bases numbered 6, after V lost 2 bases and J lost 11 bases. The CDR3 consists of 13 residues.

J is TRBJ2-5 and V is TRBV6-1; D possibly corresponds to TRBD1 (5 bases). The CDR3 has 15 amino acids. CDR1 is MNHNS and CDR2 is SASEGT in the germline V gene. V was clipped by 8 bases and J by 5 bases, with 21 bases between them. The CDR3 DNA is TGTGCCAGCTTCCCGGACAACCTTATGTTGGAGACCCAGTACTTC. This sequence encodes CASFPDNLMLETQYF.

The gene calls are TRBV6-1 and TRBJ2-1; 8 bases fit TRBD2. The CDR3 sequence is 13 residues long. V lost 10 bases and J lost 8; bases outside the gene matches: 10. Per germline, CDR1 MNHNS and CDR2 SASEGT. CDR3 DNA: TGTGCCACCGAGCGGGGGCCCGTCGATGAGCAGTTCTTC. Translating it yields CATERGPVDEQFF.

This chain uses TRBV12-3 or TRBV12-4 with TRBJ2-1; D remains unclear. This CDR3 comprises 15 residues. Trimming removed 3 bases from V and 4 bases from J, with 13 bases in between. The CDR3 bases are TGTGCCAGCAGTTTTATCGGGCTGTCTTACAATGAGCAGTTCTTC. Amino acid sequence: CASSFIGLSYNEQFF.

The chain employs TRBV29-1 and TRBJ1-3; no definite D call. Germline values: CDR1 SQVTM, CDR2 ANQGSEA. Trimming removed 7 bases at V and 6 bases at J, with 10 bases between. This CDR3 is 11 amino acids long. The CDR3 DNA sequence: TGCAGCGCTTTCCAGCTAAACACCATATATTTT. This sequence encodes CSAFQLNTIYF.

The table lists this clonotype with a few counts. The V call is TRBV7-9, the J call TRBJ2-7; no clear D. V lost 4 bases, J lost 3 bases, and 10 bases lay in between. From germline, CDR1 is SEHNR and CDR2 FQNEAQ (reference sequence). The CDR3 is 13 residues long. In DNA, the CDR3 is TGTGCCAGCAGCTCTCCAATTCTCTACGAGCAGTACTTC. Amino acid sequence: CASSSPILYEQYF.

The gene calls are TRBV15 and TRBJ1-1; D remains unclear. Germline V gives CDR1 LNHNV, CDR2 YYDKDF (reference sequence). V gave up 3 bases and J gave up 2 bases, with 10 bases separating them. CDR3 length equals 14 residues. The DNA for the CDR3 is TGTGCCACCAGCAGTCCCCGGGTCAACACTGAAGCTTTCTTT. It is translated as CATSSPRVNTEAFF. Complete variable domain (other parts from reference TRBV15 and TRBJ1-1): DAMVIQNPRYQVTQFGKPVTLSCSQTLNHNVMYWYQQKSSQAPKLLFHYYDKDFNNEADTPDNFQSRRPNTSFCFLDIRSPGLGDTAMYLCATSSPRVNTEAFFGQGTRLTVV.